This T cell receptor (beta chain) was recorded in a study of OX40 agonist ivuxolimab in advanced cancers. The wider study: With ivuxolimab, an agonistic anti-OX40 (CD134) antibody, patients were treated. Patients received intravenous ivuxolimab every 2 weeks at 0.01 to 10 mg/kg. General observations from the study: Certain nonresponding patients likewise had low normalized T-cell clonal expansion. Relative to CD4+ cells, CD8+ T cells on average had more expanded clones.

As regards this clone: Its antigen is as yet unknown.

Germline CDR1 and CDR2: SGHVS and FNYEAQ. With 1 base clipped from V and 4 bases from J, the junction kept 4 bases outside the gene matches. The CDR3 runs 16 residues. Measured with immunoSEQ multiplex PCR; TCRdb has only the in-frame clones, and not every one. Counted here are tens of thousands of clones, around nine tenths occurring once; the ten biggest clones make up around 0.61%. The chain links TRBV7-6 to TRBJ2-3; 11 bases line up with TRBD2. The material sequenced was CD4+ or CD8+ T cells sorted from blood, taken in a trial of the OX40 agonist ivuxolimab. This clonotype originated in an adult with an advanced solid tumor such as melanoma, head and neck, liver or kidney cancer. DNA for the CDR3: TGTGCCAGCAGCTTAGGTAGCGGGAGGGCCGCAGATACGCAGTATTTT. Its translation is CASSLGSGRAADTQYF.